This T cell receptor (beta chain) appears in the sequencing data of a study of Ad26.COV2.S vaccination and SARS-CoV-2 variants. Whole-study context: Enrollment placed the donor in the COV1001 Ad26.COV2.S trial arm. Intramuscular Ad26.COV2.S at 5x10^10 or 1x10^11 viral particles.

Remarks on this clone: The antigen remains unidentified.

The CDR3 runs 15 residues. Germline V CDR1 and CDR2: SNHLY, FYNNEI. The V gene end was trimmed by 7 bases and the J gene end by 7 bases; junction bases not matched to a gene: 13. The treatment denotes: some 20 received Ad26.COV2.S at low or high dose, single or two shots; about 5 received placebo; per-sample allocation not given. Sample collection was performed on day 63 after the first vaccine or placebo injection. Study-wide results and limits: Researchers reported similar non-spike TCR breadth in vaccine and placebo recipients.

Sequencing used immunoSEQ multiplex PCR; TCRdb keeps in-frame clones, though not all of them. The repertoire holds roughly 350,000 clones, with about 88% as singletons. The V call is TRBV2, the J call TRBJ1-2; the match to TRBD1 covers 9 bases. The clonotype originates from a person between 18 and 65 years old who received the Ad26.COV2.S COVID-19 vaccine or a placebo. The sample was peripheral blood, taken in a trial of Ad26.COV2.S vaccine versus placebo. CDR3 amino acids: CASKTPRTGDSGYTF. CDR3 DNA sequence: TGTGCCAGCAAGACCCCCAGGACAGGGGATAGTGGCTACACCTTC. Full variable domain (remainder filled in from reference TRBV2 and TRBJ1-2): EPEVTQTPSHQVTQMGQEVILRCVPISNHLYFYWYRQILGQKVEFLVSFYNNEISEKSEIFDDQFSVERPDGSNFTLKIRSTKLEDSAMYFCASKTPRTGDSGYTFGSGTRLTVV.